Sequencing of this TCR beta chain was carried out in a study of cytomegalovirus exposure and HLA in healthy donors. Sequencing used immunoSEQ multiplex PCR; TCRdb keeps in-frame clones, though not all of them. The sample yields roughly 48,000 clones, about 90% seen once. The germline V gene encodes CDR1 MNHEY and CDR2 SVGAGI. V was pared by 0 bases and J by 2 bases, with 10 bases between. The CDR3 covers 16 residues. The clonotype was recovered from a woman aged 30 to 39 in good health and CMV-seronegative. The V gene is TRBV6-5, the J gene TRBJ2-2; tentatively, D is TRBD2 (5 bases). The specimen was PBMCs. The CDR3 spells CASSYSSGKNTGELFF. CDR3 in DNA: TGTGCCAGCAGTTACTCGTCGGGGAAAAACACCGGGGAGCTGTTTTTT.